Following are 3 T cell receptor beta chains from one sample sequenced in a study of Ad26.COV2.S vaccination and SARS-CoV-2 variants. The method was immunoSEQ multiplex PCR; TCRdb's version includes in-frame clones alone and lacks a portion of them. The sample lists 320,000 or so clones, under 90% occurring once. Noted treatment: some 19 received Ad26.COV2.S at low or high dose, single or two shots; about 5 received placebo; per-sample allocation not given. Specimen acquisition occurred on day 63 following the initial vaccine or placebo injection. Source: peripheral blood, taken in a trial of Ad26.COV2.S vaccine versus placebo. These receptors originate from a person between 18 and 59 years old who received the Ad26.COV2.S COVID-19 vaccine or a placebo.

Points on this clone: An end of the junction does not agree with germline; a read error may underlie this. V gene TRBV6-2 or TRBV6-3 combines with J gene TRBJ2-2; D is undetermined. Per germline, CDR1 MNHEY and CDR2 SVGEGT. This CDR3 spans 13 amino acids. The CDR3, as DNA: TGTGCCAGCAGGTACTCGAACACCGGGGAGCTGTTTTTT. Its translation is CASRYSNTGELFF.

This sequence joins TRBV5-4 and TRBJ1-3; possibly TRBD1 for D (5 bases). Germline V gene data show CDR1 as SGHNT and CDR2 as YYREEE (reference sequence). The CDR3 extends over 16 amino acids. Between the trimmed V and J ends, which lost 2 bases and 0 bases, there was a span of 12 bases. This CDR3 reads CASSLSGKGSGNTIYF. The CDR3 bases are TGTGCCAGCAGCTTATCAGGGAAGGGCTCTGGAAACACCATATATTTT.

Regarding this clone: This CDR3 is also generated by other DNA sequences in the sample. V is TRBV5-6 and J is TRBJ2-1; no clear D gene. V lost 0 bases and J 10 bases, leaving 5 bases between the germline ends. The CDR3 contains 11 residues. Germline CDR1 is SGHDT and CDR2 is YYEEEE. In DNA form, the CDR3 reads TGTGCCAGCAGCTTGGGGACCGAGCAGTTCTTC. This sequence encodes CASSLGTEQFF.